The source of this T cell receptor beta chain is a study of T cell changes during pregnancy in multiple sclerosis. Here immunoSEQ multiplex PCR was the method, and the copy in TCRdb shows in-frame clones only, minus some. The sample contains tens of thousands of clones, approximately 92% of which appear only once. Trimming shortened V by 0 bases and J by 6 bases, and 6 bases separated the two germline ends. The germline gives CDR1 SGHRS, CDR2 YFSETQ. This CDR3 region has 12 residues. V and J are TRBV5-1 and TRBJ1-1; a weak D match, TRBD1 (5 bases). Specimen: CD4+ T cells from peripheral blood mononuclear cells, collected before pregnancy. This clonotype originated in a female donor with multiple sclerosis, enrolled in a pregnancy study. The CDR3 region has the DNA TGCGCCAGCAGCTTGGGCAGGGCTGAAGCTTTCTTT. Residues: CASSLGRAEAFF.